Below, one T cell receptor beta chain is given with its context. Its antigen remains unknown. This table comes from immunoSEQ multiplex PCR, and its TCRdb copy is limited to in-frame clones, with some not included. The data show tens of thousands of clones, about 90% seen once. Donors came from a validation cohort of 95 to 150 subjects, distinct from the first 666-subject cohort. The CDR3 covers 15 residues. V shed 8 bases and J 8 bases; nucleotides not matched to a gene: 9. CDR1 and CDR2 from the germline V gene are MGHRA and YSYEKL. The record originates from a study of cytomegalovirus exposure and HLA in healthy donors. Study-wide results and caveats: Reports indicated that the classifier achieved high specificity and sensitivity in diagnosing cytomegalovirus status. There were fewer than 200 TCR beta chains listed as cytomegalovirus-associated. A few of the chains that were CMV-associated were confirmed in vitro to be specific for CMV antigens.

This TCR was sampled from a young woman in good health and CMV-seropositive. This chain connects TRBV4-1 to TRBJ2-1; 13 bases agree with TRBD2. The sequencing input was PBMCs. CDR3 loop: CASEELAGGLYEQFF. CDR3 sequence (DNA): TGCGCCAGCGAGGAACTAGCGGGAGGGCTCTATGAGCAGTTCTTC.